This T cell receptor (beta chain) is from a study of shared clonotypes between healthy human individuals. Study context: Each donor had three CD4 naive, three CD4 memory, two CD8 naive and one CD8 memory plate.

Negatively enriched CD4+ T cells were divided by CD45RA into naive and memory. Concerning this clone: Its antigen is still unknown.

Whole-study results and caveats: Sharing across four donors was highest in naive CD4 (roughly 5%) and lowest in memory CD8 (approximately 0.4%). Relative to their counterparts shared across all four donors, non-shared clonotypes exhibited diminished generation probabilities.

The germline V gene has CDR1 GTSNPN and CDR2 SVGIG (reference sequence). The CDR3 totals 11 residues. V was trimmed by 1 base and J by 10 bases, leaving 8 bases between them. Sequencing used immunoSEQ multiplex PCR; TCRdb keeps in-frame clones, though not all of them. The repertoire holds roughly 2 million clones, with 95% as singletons. This receptor was obtained from a young man in good health. The chain joins TRBV30 to TRBJ2-1; D gene unclear. Specimen: naive CD4+ T cells sorted from blood. The subset is: CD45RA+ positively selected. The CDR3 is CAWSASTEQFF. Written as DNA, the CDR3 is TGTGCCTGGAGTGCCTCCACCGAGCAGTTCTTC.